This entry is about one TCR beta chain. A multiplex PCR was run with 60 Vbeta primers and 13 Jbeta primers. Using immunoSEQ multiplex PCR, the repertoire was profiled, and TCRdb retains in-frame clones only, with some absent. The sample carries 90,000 to 100,000 clones, 80% to 90% recorded once. The sample comes from a study of cytomegalovirus exposure and HLA in healthy donors. Sequencing was done on a sample of PBMCs. This TCR came from a man between 35 and 55 years old in good health and CMV-seronegative.

Written as DNA, the CDR3 is TGTGCCAGCAGTGCGGAGGCTAATGAAAAACTGTTTTTT. Protein: CASSAEANEKLFF. The chain is built from TRBV6-4 and TRBJ1-4; D gene uncertain. Trimming pared 4 bases from V and 3 bases from J, leaving 6 bases between. The length of the CDR3 is 13 residues. The germline gives CDR1 MRHNA, CDR2 SNTAGT.